A single sample gave rise to the 30 T cell receptor beta chains below, sequenced in a study of cytomegalovirus exposure and HLA in healthy donors. Vbeta (60) and Jbeta (13) primers were used in the PCR. Assay: immunoSEQ multiplex PCR; the TCRdb copy retains only in-frame clones and omits some. The table lists approximately 98,000 clones, 74% of them singletons. Sequencing was done on a sample of PBMCs. The receptors derive from a male donor in good health and CMV-seronegative.

Only one count was recorded for this clone. The rearrangement links TRBV5-1 to TRBJ1-4; 7 nucleotides match TRBD1. This CDR3 comprises 15 residues. Germline trimming cut 0 bases from V and 10 bases from J; bases unmatched to any gene: 9. CDR1 is SGHRS, CDR2 YFSETQ, per germline. The CDR3 region is CASSLDFWGQSKLFF. The CDR3 DNA sequence: TGCGCCAGCAGCTTGGATTTTTGGGGACAGTCAAAACTGTTTTTT.

The chain recombines TRBV5-1 with TRBJ2-7; 8 nucleotides match TRBD2. Germline values: CDR1 SGHRS, CDR2 YFSETQ. Germline trimming cut 4 bases from V and 5 bases from J; bases unmatched to any gene: 11. The CDR3 has 15 amino acids. CDR3 protein: CASSPRTSNSHEQYF. In DNA form, the CDR3 reads TGCGCCAGCAGCCCCCGGACTAGCAATTCCCACGAGCAGTACTTC.

This clone came up a few times. The chain carries TRBV15 and TRBJ2-3; 16 bases agree with TRBD2. The CDR3 runs to 17 residues. V shed 0 bases, J shed 4 bases, and the junction held 1 base outside the gene matches. Looked up from germline, CDR1 is LNHNV and CDR2 is YYDKDF (reference sequence). This chain's CDR3 is CATSREGLAGGPDTQYF. Here the CDR3 DNA reads TGTGCCACCAGCAGAGAGGGACTAGCGGGAGGGCCAGATACGCAGTATTTT.

The J gene is TRBJ1-5, the V gene TRBV2; TRBD1 agrees at 8 bases. CDR1 is SNHLY and CDR2 is FYNNEI in the germline V gene. The CDR3 consists of 14 residues. With 3 bases clipped from V and 5 bases from J, the junction kept 3 bases outside the gene matches. CDR3 DNA sequence: TGTGCCAGCAGTGAGGACAGGGAGGATCAGCCCCAGCATTTT. This translates into CASSEDREDQPQHF.

The V gene is TRBV25-1, the J gene TRBJ2-7; tentative D call: TRBD2 (6 bases). V was shortened by 4 bases and J by 5 bases, with 12 bases between the two germline ends. The CDR3 totals 13 residues. Germline assignment: CDR1 MGHDK and CDR2 SYGVNS. Written as DNA, the CDR3 is TGTGCCAGCAGTGGACCGACTAGAGACGAGCAGTACTTC. Translated: CASSGPTRDEQYF.

This chain uses TRBV27 with TRBJ2-1, with D maybe TRBD2 (6 bases). Germline-derived CDR1 and CDR2 are MNHEY and SMNVEV (reference sequence). This CDR3 contains 20 residues. V gave up 3 bases and J gave up 4 bases, with 28 bases separating them. CDR3 sequence reads: CASSFWPPGGTPRAYNEQFF. DNA of the CDR3: TGTGCCAGCAGTTTCTGGCCCCCGGGCGGGACTCCCCGGGCATACAATGAGCAGTTCTTC.

The gene calls are TRBV19 and TRBJ2-1, with 10 bases matching TRBD2. Germline V gene sequence: CDR1 LNHDA, CDR2 SQIVND (reference sequence). The CDR3 has 16 amino acids. With 8 bases clipped from V and 5 bases from J, the junction kept 12 bases outside the gene matches. Here the CDR3 DNA reads TGTGCCAGTGGCGCCCTAGCGGGAGAATTGAACAATGAGCAGTTCTTC. This codes for CASGALAGELNNEQFF.

The chain carries TRBV28 and TRBJ2-1; possibly TRBD2 for D (5 bases). The germline CDR1 and CDR2 sequences are MDHEN and SYDVKM. Trimming cost V 4 bases and J 2 bases, with 15 bases left between them. The CDR3 totals 16 residues. CDR3 nucleotides: TGTGCCAGCAGTTCCCTGGGTAGCGCGACCTACAATGAGCAGTTCTTC. Translation gives CASSSLGSATYNEQFF.

The chain couples TRBV7-8 to TRBJ2-7; the D gene is possibly TRBD2 (5 bases). The V end was cut by 4 bases, the J end by 8 bases, with 15 bases between. The CDR3 totals 13 residues. Germline V gives CDR1 SGHVS, CDR2 FQNEAQ. CDR3 DNA sequence: TGTGCCAGCAGCTGGGGAGTTGGGGTACAGCAGTACTTC. Its protein is CASSWGVGVQQYF. Variable domain in full (rest from reference TRBV7-8 and TRBJ2-7): GAGVSQSPRYKVAKRGQDVALRCDPISGHVSLFWYQQALGQGPEFLTYFQNEAQLDKSGLPSDRFFAERPEGSVSTLKIQRTQQEDSAVYLCASSWGVGVQQYFGPGTRLTVT.

J is TRBJ2-7 and V is TRBV25-1, with D possibly TRBD1 on 5 matching bases. CDR3 length: 14 residues. In germline, CDR1 is MGHDK, CDR2 SYGVNS. Trimming pared 2 bases from V and 7 bases from J, leaving 15 bases between. CDR3 region: CASSEGGRVREQYF. Written as DNA, the CDR3 is TGTGCCAGCAGTGAAGGCGGCAGGGTTAGGGAGCAGTACTTC.

In DNA, the CDR3 is TGTGCCTGGAGTGTCTGGACTAGCGGGAGGGCAGATACGCAGTATTTT. Translating gives CAWSVWTSGRADTQYF. The J gene is TRBJ2-3, the V gene TRBV30; 15 bases map to TRBD2. CDR1 is GTSNPN, CDR2 SVGIG, per germline (reference sequence). The CDR3 runs 16 residues. Losses at the gene ends were 0 bases for V and 4 bases for J; bases not matched to a gene: 2.

The genes are TRBV9 and TRBJ2-5; TRBD2 agrees at 10 bases. The germline gives CDR1 SGDLS, CDR2 YYNGEE. The trim removed 0 bases at V and 2 bases at J, leaving 4 bases unmatched. The CDR3 totals 16 residues. CDR3 protein: CASSVELAGPQETQYF. CDR3 in DNA: TGTGCCAGCAGCGTAGAACTAGCGGGACCTCAAGAGACCCAGTACTTC.

The chain employs TRBV5-5 and TRBJ2-1; TRBD1 is a possible D gene (7 bases). This CDR3 spans 14 amino acids. V was pared by 4 bases and J by 3 bases, with 11 bases between. Per germline, CDR1 SGHKS and CDR2 YYEKEE (reference sequence). The CDR3 protein is CASSGGTDYNEQFF. CDR3 DNA sequence: TGTGCCAGCAGCGGCGGGACAGACTACAATGAGCAGTTCTTC. The variable domain in full, completed from reference TRBV5-5 and TRBJ2-1, reads DAGVTQSPTHLIKTRGQQVTLRCSPISGHKSVSWYQQVLGQGPQFIFQYYEKEERGRGNFPDRFSARQFPNYSSELNVNALLLGDSALYLCASSGGTDYNEQFFGPGTRLTVL.

Relative to its sample, this clone is medium-sized (0.01 to 0.1%). V and J are TRBV19 and TRBJ2-1; D gene ambiguous. The germline gives CDR1 LNHDA, CDR2 SQIVND (reference sequence). This CDR3 has 17 residues. Deletions cut 0 bases from V and 4 bases from J, with 16 bases between. CDR3 amino acids: CASSIDFSGAAYNEQFF. In DNA, the CDR3 is TGTGCCAGTAGTATAGATTTTTCCGGCGCGGCTTACAATGAGCAGTTCTTC.

To note about this clone: At the DNA level, this CDR3 is encoded by other sequences in the same sample as well. J is TRBJ2-1 and V is TRBV9; 8 bases fit TRBD2. Per germline, CDR1 SGDLS and CDR2 YYNGEE. With V trimmed by 0 bases and J by 4 bases, 3 bases remained unmatched. The CDR3 covers 15 residues. As DNA, the CDR3 is TGTGCCAGCAGCGTAGCAACTAGCGGATACAATGAGCAGTTCTTC. It translates to CASSVATSGYNEQFF.

V usage is TRBV2 and J usage is TRBJ2-2; TRBD1 matches at 8 bases. The CDR3 extends over 15 amino acids. CDR1 and CDR2 (germline): SNHLY, FYNNEI. J lost 4 bases, V lost 6 bases, and 7 bases had no gene match. CDR3 amino acids: CASRTGVSGTGELFF. In nucleotides, the CDR3 is TGTGCCAGCAGGACAGGGGTCTCCGGCACCGGGGAGCTGTTTTTT.

The chain uses TRBV7-9 and TRBJ2-7, with 11 bases that match TRBD2. V lost 2 bases to trimming and J lost 6 bases; unmatched junction nucleotides: 9. Looked up from germline, CDR1 is SEHNR and CDR2 is FQNEAQ (reference sequence). The CDR3 runs to 16 residues. CDR3 coding DNA: TGTGCCAGCAGCTTATCCGCAGGGCTAGCGGGAGGCGAGCAGTACTTC. It codes for CASSLSAGLAGGEQYF.

This chain joins TRBV7-3 and TRBJ2-2; tentative D call: TRBD2 (5 bases). The V end was cut by 5 bases, the J end by 5 bases, with 21 bases between. This CDR3 is built from 17 residues. The V gene's germline CDR1 is SGHTA and CDR2 FQGTGA. The CDR3 loop is CASSDPPGLFGTGELFF. CDR3 nucleotide sequence: TGTGCCAGCAGCGACCCCCCCGGACTTTTCGGGACCGGGGAGCTGTTTTTT.

The chain links TRBV28 to TRBJ2-7; 8 nucleotides agree with TRBD1. The J segment lost 6 bases and the V segment lost 2 bases, leaving 9 bases of the junction unmatched. The CDR3 is 15 residues long. Germline CDR1 and CDR2: MDHEN and SYDVKM. The CDR3 sequence is CASSLPPGQVAEQYF. The CDR3 nucleotides read TGTGCCAGCAGTTTACCTCCGGGACAGGTAGCCGAGCAGTACTTC.

This chain uses TRBV7-6 with TRBJ2-3; 7 nucleotides match TRBD2. The CDR3 totals 17 residues. Losses at the gene ends were 3 bases for V and 6 bases for J; bases not matched to a gene: 15. Germline lookup yields CDR1 SGHVS and CDR2 FNYEAQ. CDR3 sequence (DNA): TGTGCCAGCAGCTTGCCCGAAGCGGGACCCGGACGGGATACGCAGTATTTT. This gives the protein CASSLPEAGPGRDTQYF.

V is TRBV15 and J is TRBJ1-5; 7 bases fit TRBD1. CDR1 and CDR2 (germline): LNHNV, YYDKDF (reference sequence). The CDR3 extends over 15 amino acids. V gave up 6 bases and J gave up 3 bases; unmatched junction bases: 8. The CDR3, as DNA: TGTGCCACCAGTAAGGGGGCGATGAACAATCAGCCCCAGCATTTT. The encoded protein is CATSKGAMNNQPQHF.

The chain uses TRBV4-3 and TRBJ2-1, with 10 bases that match TRBD2. Germline V gene sequence: CDR1 LGHNA, CDR2 YSLEER. The CDR3 consists of 17 residues. Trimming removed 4 bases from V and 6 bases from J; junction bases left unmatched: 12. Here the CDR3 DNA reads TGCGCCAGCAGCCCCTACTTGGCTAGCGGGAGTCGCAATGAGCAGTTCTTC. Its protein is CASSPYLASGSRNEQFF.

The CDR3 region is CASMRWDSYTGELFF. Written as DNA, the CDR3 is TGTGCCAGCATGCGATGGGACAGTTACACCGGGGAGCTGTTTTTT. The chain employs TRBV27 and TRBJ2-2; 7 bases fit TRBD1. J lost 3 bases, V lost 7 bases, and 8 bases had no gene match. This CDR3 spans 15 amino acids. CDR1 and CDR2 (germline): MNHEY, SMNVEV (reference sequence).

This sequence joins TRBV13 and TRBJ2-1; possibly TRBD1 for D (5 bases). Germline assignment: CDR1 PRHDT and CDR2 FYEKMQ (reference sequence). Trimming took off 5 bases at V and 9 bases at J, with 14 bases between the two ends. The CDR3 is 13 residues long. The chain's CDR3 is CASSTTHQGEQFF. CDR3 sequence (DNA): TGTGCCAGCAGCACGACCCATCAGGGTGAGCAGTTCTTC.

The chain employs TRBV11-1 and TRBJ2-2; the D gene is possibly TRBD2 (6 bases). Deletions cut 1 base from V and 4 bases from J, with 10 bases between. This CDR3 contains 15 residues. Per germline, CDR1 SGHAT and CDR2 FQDESV (reference sequence). The CDR3 nucleotides are TGTGCCAGCAGCTTAGGGTGGGGAGGCACCGGGGAGCTGTTTTTT. Translating gives CASSLGWGGTGELFF.

This clone has a handful of counts. The chain carries TRBV5-5 and TRBJ1-4; possibly TRBD1 for D (5 bases). V was cut by 1 base and J by 6 bases, with 13 bases left in between. This CDR3 has 15 residues. Germline lookup yields CDR1 SGHKS and CDR2 YYEKEE (reference sequence). The CDR3 protein is CASSLRAGGHEKLFF. The CDR3 DNA follows: TGTGCCAGCAGCTTGAGGGCGGGGGGACATGAAAAACTGTTTTTT.

The chain combines TRBV7-3 with TRBJ2-7; TRBD1 matches at 7 bases. The germline V gene encodes CDR1 SGHTA and CDR2 FQGTGA. The CDR3 has 13 residues. The trim removed 5 bases at V and 4 bases at J, leaving 5 bases unmatched. CDR3 in amino acids: CASSPTTGYEQYF. In DNA form, the CDR3 reads TGTGCCAGCAGCCCTACGACAGGGTACGAGCAGTACTTC.

The chain combines TRBV5-1 with TRBJ1-1; TRBD1 matches at 9 bases. Germline trimming cut 0 bases from V and 4 bases from J; bases unmatched to any gene: 10. The CDR3 runs to 17 residues. Per germline, CDR1 SGHRS and CDR2 YFSETQ. The CDR3 nucleotides read TGCGCCAGCAGCTTGGCCGGGACAGGGTTAGTAGGCACTGAAGCTTTCTTT. Its protein product is CASSLAGTGLVGTEAFF. Supplemented by reference TRBV5-1 and TRBJ1-1, the full variable domain reads KAGVTQTPRYLIKTRGQQVTLSCSPISGHRSVSWYQQTPGQGLQFLFEYFSETQRNKGNFPGRFSGRQFSNSRSEMNVSTLELGDSALYLCASSLAGTGLVGTEAFFGQGTRLTVV.

This clone was seen a few times. The V and J genes are TRBV5-8 and TRBJ2-7, with 9 bases identical to TRBD2. Per germline, CDR1 SGHTS and CDR2 YDEGEE. The CDR3 has 18 amino acids. V was clipped by 4 bases and J by 2 bases; unmatched bases: 16. CDR3 DNA: TGTGCCAGCAGCAGCAGACCGGTCTACGCGGGAGGGGCCTACGAGCAGTACTTC. It translates to CASSSRPVYAGGAYEQYF.

CDR3 sequence: CASWDSPSYEQYF. In nucleotides, the CDR3 is TGTGCCAGCTGGGACAGCCCCTCCTACGAGCAGTACTTC. The gene calls are TRBV6-5 and TRBJ2-7; 7 positions agree with TRBD1. The CDR3 runs to 13 residues. The trim removed 8 bases at V and 0 bases at J, leaving 4 bases unmatched. Germline CDR1 reads MNHEY; CDR2 reads SVGAGI.